Shown below are 27 T cell receptor beta chains from a single sample sequenced in a study of blood T cell repertoires in COVID-19. Sequenced by immunoSEQ multiplex PCR; TCRdb stores in-frame clones only, minus some. The repertoire holds 80,000 to 130,000 clones, with 70% to 90% as singletons. The sample taken for sequencing was peripheral blood. These receptors all come from a woman aged 55-75 years with acute or convalescent COVID-19.

V and J are TRBV11-2 and TRBJ2-2, with TRBD2 matching over 9 bases. CDR3 size: 17 residues. The J segment lost 4 bases and the V segment lost 2 bases, leaving 8 bases of the junction unmatched. From germline, CDR1 is SGHAT and CDR2 FQNNGV. CDR3 in amino acids: CASSLRLGLALTGELFF. DNA of the CDR3: TGTGCCAGCAGCTTACGCCTGGGACTAGCCCTCACCGGGGAGCTGTTTTTT.

The V gene is TRBV12-1, the J gene TRBJ1-5. TRBV12-1 is a pseudogene locus. The CDR3 is 17 amino acids. This chain's CDR3 is CASSFGPGRWTPQPQHF. Written as DNA, the CDR3 is TGTGCCAGCAGCTTTGGGCCAGGTCGATGGACTCCTCAGCCCCAGCATTTT.

The chain has TRBV15 and TRBJ2-2; D may be TRBD2 (5 bases). Trimming cost V 1 base and J 5 bases, with 17 bases left between them. Germline CDR1 and CDR2: LNHNV and YYDKDF (reference sequence). CDR3 size: 17 residues. In DNA form, the CDR3 reads TGTGCCACCAGCAGAGCTGGCCCAGGACTCTCGACCGGGGAGCTGTTTTTT. It specifies CATSRAGPGLSTGELFF.

The rearrangement links TRBV6-5 to TRBJ2-7; D remains ambiguous. Trimming stripped 8 bases from V and 3 bases from J, with 11 bases between. Germline CDR1 reads MNHEY; CDR2 reads SVGAGI. The CDR3 consists of 12 residues. The DNA for the CDR3 is TGTGCCAGCGGGCATACCAACTACGAGCAGTACGTC. Its protein is CASGHTNYEQYV.

The CDR3 bases are TGTGCCAGCAGCCCAAAACAGAGACTGAACACTGAAGCTTTCTTT. Protein sequence: CASSPKQRLNTEAFF. The V and J genes are TRBV7-9 and TRBJ1-1; D gene ambiguous. Deletions cut 5 bases from V and 0 bases from J, with 13 bases between. Germline CDR1 SEHNR, CDR2 FQNEAQ (reference sequence). CDR3 length: 15 amino acids.

A single count supports this clone. The chain has TRBV3-1 (or the pseudogene TRBV3-2) and TRBJ2-3; 12 bases agree with TRBD2. After removal of 6 bases from V and 3 bases from J, the junction contained 10 bases not matched to a gene. The germline gives CDR1 LGHDT, CDR2 YNNKEL (reference sequence). The CDR3 sequence is 17 residues long. The CDR3 bases are TGTGCCAGCAGTTTCTCCCATGGACTAGCGGGGACAGATACGCAGTATTTT. Translated, it gives CASSFSHGLAGTDTQYF.

The rearrangement joins TRBV19 to TRBJ1-3; 9 positions match TRBD1. Losses at the gene ends were 7 bases for V and 0 bases for J; bases not matched to a gene: 4. The CDR3 has 15 amino acids. CDR1 and CDR2 (germline): LNHDA, SQIVND (reference sequence). CDR3 protein: CASTRDRDSGNTIYF. The CDR3 bases are TGTGCCAGTACCCGGGACAGGGACTCTGGAAACACCATATATTTT.

The chain uses TRBV5-1 and TRBJ1-6, with no clear D. The CDR3 runs 15 residues. The V gene's germline CDR1 is SGHRS and CDR2 YFSETQ. The V end was cut by 0 bases, the J end by 9 bases, with 13 bases between. The CDR3 coding sequence is TGCGCCAGCAGCTTGGAACCTGTAGTCCCTTCACCCCTCCACTTT. The encoded protein is CASSLEPVVPSPLHF.

CDR3 sequence reads: CASTVDRGRSYEQYF. The CDR3, as DNA: TGTGCCAGCACCGTAGACAGGGGCCGGTCCTACGAGCAGTACTTC. V gene TRBV2 combines with J gene TRBJ2-7; 8 bases are a match to TRBD1. The CDR3 has 15 amino acids. Looked up from germline, CDR1 is SNHLY and CDR2 is FYNNEI. V lost 7 bases to trimming and J lost 1 base; unmatched junction nucleotides: 9.

This clone was found a few times. Other DNA sequences in the sample encode the same CDR3. The chain joins TRBV9 to TRBJ2-2, with 8 nucleotides matching TRBD1. CDR3 size: 15 residues. V dropped 0 bases and J dropped 7; count of bases not matched to a gene: 5. Germline lookup yields CDR1 SGDLS and CDR2 YYNGEE. The CDR3 here is CASSVGQGAGGELFF. For the CDR3, the DNA is TGTGCCAGCAGCGTAGGTCAGGGGGCTGGCGGGGAGCTGTTTTTT.

V is TRBV28 and J is TRBJ2-1, with 12 bases aligning to TRBD2. This CDR3 region has 16 residues. CDR1 and CDR2 from the germline V gene are MDHEN and SYDVKM. V was clipped by 6 bases and J by 4 bases; unmatched bases: 7. CDR3 bases: TGTGCCAGCAGGAAGAGTCTAGCGGGAGGGTACAATGAGCAGTTCTTC. Translation: CASRKSLAGGYNEQFF.

The rearrangement joins TRBV6-2 or TRBV6-3 to TRBJ1-2; TRBD1 is a possible D gene (6 bases). Deletions cut 2 bases from V and 2 bases from J, with 15 bases between. This CDR3 contains 16 residues. The germline V gene has CDR1 MNHEY and CDR2 SVGEGT. The chain's CDR3 is CASSYDRDMGNYGYTF. The CDR3 DNA reads as TGTGCCAGCAGTTACGATAGGGACATGGGGAACTATGGCTACACCTTC.

This rearrangement joins TRBV27 to TRBJ2-1; TRBD1 agrees at 10 bases. The CDR3 is 16 amino acids. From germline, CDR1 is MNHEY and CDR2 SMNVEV (reference sequence). Losses at the gene ends were 6 bases for V and 4 bases for J; bases not matched to a gene: 9. Written as DNA, the CDR3 is TGTGCCAGCAGGCAGGGGGGACAGGGGACTTACAATGAGCAGTTCTTC. Its translation: CASRQGGQGTYNEQFF.

The V call is TRBV5-1, the J call TRBJ2-2; no clear D. Germline V gene lookup returns CDR1 SGHRS and CDR2 YFSETQ. With 5 bases removed from V and 0 bases from J, the gap between germline ends came to 11 bases. This CDR3 is 15 amino acids long. CDR3 DNA: TGCGCCAGCAGTATCAGGTCCGCGAACACCGGGGAGCTGTTTTTT. It yields the protein CASSIRSANTGELFF.

The chain joins TRBV3-1 (or the pseudogene TRBV3-2) to TRBJ1-1; 8 bases agree with TRBD1. This CDR3 is built from 16 residues. V was clipped by 3 bases and J by 10 bases; unmatched bases: 16. CDR1 is LGHDT, CDR2 YNNKEL, per germline (reference sequence). As DNA, the CDR3 is TGTGCCAGCAGCCACTCCACCGGGACAGGCACCCTGAGAGCTTTCTTT. This encodes CASSHSTGTGTLRAFF.

This sequence joins TRBV9 and TRBJ2-6; a possible D gene is TRBD1 (5 bases). Per germline, CDR1 SGDLS and CDR2 YYNGEE. The CDR3 has 17 amino acids. Trimming removed 3 bases from V and 2 bases from J, with 15 bases in between. The CDR3 region has the DNA TGTGCCAGCAGCGGGGTCACAGGAACTACTGGGGCCAACGTCCTGACTTTC. It codes for CASSGVTGTTGANVLTF.

This chain connects TRBV18 to TRBJ1-1; 7 bases map to TRBD1. V lost 4 bases, J lost 5 bases, and 10 bases stayed unmatched. The CDR3 totals 15 residues. CDR1 is KGHSH, CDR2 LQKENI, per germline. CDR3 coding DNA: TGTGCCAGCTCACACGGGCAGGGGGGTTGGACTGAAGCTTTCTTT. Residues: CASSHGQGGWTEAFF.

This rearrangement joins TRBV19 to TRBJ1-3; no clear D. Germline loops: CDR1 LNHDA, CDR2 SQIVND (reference sequence). The CDR3 totals 13 residues. The germline V and J ends were trimmed by 8 bases and 2 bases, with 10 bases remaining between them. The CDR3 bases are TGTGCCAGTCAGGATATCGCTGGAAACACCATATATTTT. Translation: CASQDIAGNTIYF.

This sequence joins TRBV5-1 and TRBJ2-2; possible D gene TRBD2, 5 bases. The germline gives CDR1 SGHRS, CDR2 YFSETQ. Trimming shortened V by 0 bases and J by 5 bases, and 8 bases separated the two germline ends. The length of the CDR3 is 14 residues. The CDR3 loop reads CASSLVPGTGELFF. In nucleotides, the CDR3 is TGCGCCAGCAGCTTGGTACCGGGGACCGGGGAGCTGTTTTTT.

The chain recombines TRBV5-1 with TRBJ2-5; possible D gene TRBD2, 5 bases. The CDR3 totals 17 residues. The germline V gene has CDR1 SGHRS and CDR2 YFSETQ. Trimming shortened V by 0 bases and J by 5 bases, and 20 bases separated the two germline ends. In DNA, the CDR3 is TGCGCCAGCAGCTTGGGTTTACGGTCCTCGAGGGAGGAGACCCAGTACTTC. Translation gives CASSLGLRSSREETQYF.

V and J are TRBV2 and TRBJ1-6; no firm D call. Germline lookup yields CDR1 SNHLY and CDR2 FYNNEI. Trimming took off 1 base at V and 9 bases at J, with 10 bases between the two ends. CDR3 length equals 14 residues. The CDR3 spells CASSEGRKISPLHF. The CDR3 nucleotides are TGTGCCAGCAGTGAAGGGAGGAAAATTTCACCCCTCCACTTT.

The chain carries TRBV11-2 and TRBJ2-5; 10 bases match TRBD2. Germline V gives CDR1 SGHAT, CDR2 FQNNGV. This CDR3 is 14 amino acids long. V was pared by 4 bases and J by 2 bases, with 1 base of the junction left unmatched. The CDR3 loop reads CASSSSGGQETQYF. The CDR3 region has the DNA TGTGCCAGCAGCTCTAGCGGGGGACAAGAGACCCAGTACTTC.

V gene TRBV2 combines with J gene TRBJ2-3; maybe TRBD2 (5 bases). CDR1 SNHLY and CDR2 FYNNEI come from the germline V gene. CDR3 size: 11 residues. The germline V and J ends were trimmed by 11 bases and 4 bases, with 10 bases remaining between them. The CDR3 DNA reads TGTGCCGGGAGTCGGGCAGATACGCAGTATTTT. Protein product: CAGSRADTQYF. The full variable domain, completed using reference TRBV2 and TRBJ2-3, is EPEVTQTPSHQVTQMGQEVILRCVPISNHLYFYWYRQILGQKVEFLVSFYNNEISEKSEIFDDQFSVERPDGSNFTLKIRSTKLEDSAMYFCAGSRADTQYFGPGTRLTVL.

The J gene is TRBJ2-1, the V gene TRBV15; D gene unclear. The CDR3 totals 14 residues. The germline CDR1 and CDR2 sequences are LNHNV and YYDKDF (reference sequence). V was cut by 1 base and J by 8 bases, with 12 bases left in between. CDR3 in amino acids: CATSRGGSPDEQFF. The CDR3 DNA reads TGTGCCACCAGCAGAGGAGGTAGCCCCGATGAGCAGTTCTTC. The variable domain in full, with the rest retrieved from reference TRBV15 and TRBJ2-1, is DAMVIQNPRYQVTQFGKPVTLSCSQTLNHNVMYWYQQKSSQAPKLLFHYYDKDFNNEADTPDNFQSRRPNTSFCFLDIRSPGLGDTAMYLCATSRGGSPDEQFFGPGTRLTVL.

This CDR3 reads CASSRQGGTKEQYF. In nucleotides, the CDR3 is TGTGCCAGTAGCAGACAGGGGGGGACGAAAGAGCAGTACTTC. The chain carries TRBV19 and TRBJ2-7; the match to TRBD1 covers 9 bases. With V trimmed by 6 bases and J by 7 bases, 10 bases remained unmatched. This CDR3 is 14 amino acids long. In germline, CDR1 is LNHDA, CDR2 SQIVND (reference sequence).

This clone turned up a few times. The V and J genes are TRBV9 and TRBJ2-1, with no clear D. The germline V gene has CDR1 SGDLS and CDR2 YYNGEE. This CDR3 is 14 amino acids long. V was pared by 0 bases and J by 6 bases, with 10 bases between. In nucleotides, the CDR3 is TGTGCCAGCAGCGTAGGAGCTTTGGTCAATGAGCAGTTCTTC. Amino acid sequence: CASSVGALVNEQFF.

The chain carries TRBV6-5 and TRBJ2-2; no reliable D call. This CDR3 comprises 16 residues. Trimming cost V 1 base and J 6 bases, with 15 bases left between them. Per germline, CDR1 MNHEY and CDR2 SVGAGI. The CDR3 here is CASSYYSSSAPGELFF. In DNA, the CDR3 is TGTGCCAGCAGTTACTATTCTAGTTCGGCACCCGGGGAGCTGTTTTTT.